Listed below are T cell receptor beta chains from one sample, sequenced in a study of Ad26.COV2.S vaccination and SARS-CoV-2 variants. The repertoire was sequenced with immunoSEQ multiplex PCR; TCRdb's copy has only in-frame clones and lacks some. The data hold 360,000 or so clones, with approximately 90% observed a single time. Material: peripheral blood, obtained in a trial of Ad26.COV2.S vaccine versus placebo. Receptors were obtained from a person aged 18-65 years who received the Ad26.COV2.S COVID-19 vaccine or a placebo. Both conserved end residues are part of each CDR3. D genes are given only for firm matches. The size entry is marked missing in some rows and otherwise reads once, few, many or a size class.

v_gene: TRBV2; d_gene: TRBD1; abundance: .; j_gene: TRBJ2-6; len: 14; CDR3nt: TGTGCCAGCAGACAGGGGTATGGGGCCAACGTCCTGACTTTC; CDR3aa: CASRQGYGANVLTF
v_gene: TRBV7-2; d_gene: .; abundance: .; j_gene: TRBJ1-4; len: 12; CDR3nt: TGTGCCAGCAGCGTTAGCGGTGAAAAACTGTTTTTT; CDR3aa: CASSVSGEKLFF
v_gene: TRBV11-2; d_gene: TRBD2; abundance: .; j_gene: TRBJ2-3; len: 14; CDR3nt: TGTGCCAGCAGCTTAGAGCGGGGGACAGATACGCAGTATTTT; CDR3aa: CASSLERGTDTQYF
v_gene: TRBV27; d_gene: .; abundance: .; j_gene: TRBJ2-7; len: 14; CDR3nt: TGTGCCAGCAGTTTTGGGGCTAGCTCCTACGAGCAGTACTTC; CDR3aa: CASSFGASSYEQYF
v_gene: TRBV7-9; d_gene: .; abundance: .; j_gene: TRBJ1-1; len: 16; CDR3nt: TGTGCCAGCAGCTTTGGAACGGGACCCGAGAACACTGAAGCTTTCTTT; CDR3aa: CASSFGTGPENTEAFF
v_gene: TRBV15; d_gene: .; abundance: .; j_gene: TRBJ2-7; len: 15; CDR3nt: TGTGCCACCAGCAGAGATCGTGCTAGCTCCTACGAGCAGTACTTC; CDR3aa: CATSRDRASSYEQYF
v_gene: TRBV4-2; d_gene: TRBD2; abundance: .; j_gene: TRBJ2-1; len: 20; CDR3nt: TGTGCCAGCAGCCAAGAGTCGAGGACTAGCGGGAGTGGGAGAGACAATGAGCAGTTCTTC; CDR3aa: CASSQESRTSGSGRDNEQFF
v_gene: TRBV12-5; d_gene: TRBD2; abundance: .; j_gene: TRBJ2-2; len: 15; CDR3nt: TGTGCTAGTGGCTCCGGACTAGGGGAAACCGGGGAGCTGTTTTTT; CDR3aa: CASGSGLGETGELFF
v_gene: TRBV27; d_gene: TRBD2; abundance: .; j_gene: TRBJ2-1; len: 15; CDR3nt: TGTGCCAGCAGTTCTACGACTAGCGGATACAATGAGCAGTTCTTC; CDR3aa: CASSSTTSGYNEQFF
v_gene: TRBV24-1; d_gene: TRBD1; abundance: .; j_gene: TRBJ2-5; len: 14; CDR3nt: TGTGCCACCAGTACGACAGGGGGCGGAGAGACCCAGTACTTC; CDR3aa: CATSTTGGGETQYF
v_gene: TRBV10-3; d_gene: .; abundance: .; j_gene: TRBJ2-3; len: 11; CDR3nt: TGTGCCATCAGTGACGGAGATACGCAGTATTTT; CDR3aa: CAISDGDTQYF
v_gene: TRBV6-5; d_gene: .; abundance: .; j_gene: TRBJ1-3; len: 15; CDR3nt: TGTGCCAGCAACTTCGGGGCTAGCTCTGGAAACACCATATATTTT; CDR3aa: CASNFGASSGNTIYF
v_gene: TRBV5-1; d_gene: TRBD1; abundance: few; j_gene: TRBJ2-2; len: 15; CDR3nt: TGCGCCAGCAGCCAGAGGACAGGGGACCCCGGGGAGCTGTTTTTT; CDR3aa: CASSQRTGDPGELFF
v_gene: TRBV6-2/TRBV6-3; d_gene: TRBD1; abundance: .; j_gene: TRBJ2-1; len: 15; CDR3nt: TGTGCCAGCAGTCGAGACAGGGGGATAGGAGATGAGCAGTTCTTC; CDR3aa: CASSRDRGIGDEQFF
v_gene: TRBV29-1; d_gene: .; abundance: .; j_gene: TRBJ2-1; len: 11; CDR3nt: TGCAGCGTTGTGAGGGATGTGGAGCAGTTCTTC; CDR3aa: CSVVRDVEQFF
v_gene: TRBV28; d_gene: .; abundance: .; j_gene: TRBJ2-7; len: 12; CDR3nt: TGTGCCAGCCGTGGGGGGCTGAGCGAGCAGTACTTC; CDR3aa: CASRGGLSEQYF
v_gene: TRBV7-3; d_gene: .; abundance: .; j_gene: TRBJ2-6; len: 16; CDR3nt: TGTGCCAGCAGCTTAGGGAGGAGCTCTGGGGCCAACGTCCTGACTTTC; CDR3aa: CASSLGRSSGANVLTF
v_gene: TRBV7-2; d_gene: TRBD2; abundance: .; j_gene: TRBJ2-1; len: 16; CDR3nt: TGTGCCAGCAGCTTAGGGACTAGCGGGAGCTACAATGAGCAGTTCTTC; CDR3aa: CASSLGTSGSYNEQFF
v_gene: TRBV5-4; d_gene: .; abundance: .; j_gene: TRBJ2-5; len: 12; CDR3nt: TGTGCCAGCAGCTTAGCACAAGAGACCCAGTACTTC; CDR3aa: CASSLAQETQYF
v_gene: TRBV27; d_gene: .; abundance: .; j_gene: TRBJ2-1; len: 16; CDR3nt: TGTGCCAGCAGTTTAGCCGGCGGGGGCATATACAATGAGCAGTTCTTC; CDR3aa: CASSLAGGGIYNEQFF
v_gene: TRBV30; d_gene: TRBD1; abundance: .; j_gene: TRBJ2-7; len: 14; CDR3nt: TGTGCCTGGAGTCATGGACAGGTCCCCTACGAGCAGTACTTC; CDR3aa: CAWSHGQVPYEQYF
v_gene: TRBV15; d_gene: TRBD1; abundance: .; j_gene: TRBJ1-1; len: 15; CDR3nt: TGTGCCACCAGCAGAGACGACAGGGTGAGGACTGAAGCTTTCTTT; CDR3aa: CATSRDDRVRTEAFF
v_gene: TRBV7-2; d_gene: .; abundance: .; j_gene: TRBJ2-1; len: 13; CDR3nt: TGTGCCAGCAGCGAAGTGATAGGGTCGTGGCAGTTCTTC; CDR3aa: CASSEVIGSWQFF
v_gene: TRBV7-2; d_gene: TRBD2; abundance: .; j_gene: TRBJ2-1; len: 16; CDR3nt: TGTGCCAGCAGCGACCGGACTAGCGGGTTTTACAATGAGCAGTTCTTC; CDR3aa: CASSDRTSGFYNEQFF
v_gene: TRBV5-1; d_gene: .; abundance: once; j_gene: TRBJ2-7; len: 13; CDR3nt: TGCGCCAGCTCAAAGGAACTGATGTACGAGCAGTACTTC; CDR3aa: CASSKELMYEQYF
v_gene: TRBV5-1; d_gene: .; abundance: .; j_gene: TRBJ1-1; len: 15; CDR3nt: TGCGCCAGCAGCTCTCGGGCCACCCTTAACACTGAAGCTTTCTTT; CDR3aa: CASSSRATLNTEAFF
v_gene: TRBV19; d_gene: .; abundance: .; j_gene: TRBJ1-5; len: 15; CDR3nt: TGTGCCAGTAGTATGACGGTAATGGGCAATCAGCCCCAGCATTTT; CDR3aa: CASSMTVMGNQPQHF
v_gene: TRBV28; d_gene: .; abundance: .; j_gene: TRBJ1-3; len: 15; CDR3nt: TGTGCCAGCAGTCTCTCCGGGGGTTCTGGAAACACCATATATTTT; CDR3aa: CASSLSGGSGNTIYF
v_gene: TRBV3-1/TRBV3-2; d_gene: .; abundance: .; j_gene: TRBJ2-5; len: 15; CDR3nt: TGTGCCAGCAGCCAAGGGGACTTCTACCAAGAGACCCAGTACTTC; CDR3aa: CASSQGDFYQETQYF
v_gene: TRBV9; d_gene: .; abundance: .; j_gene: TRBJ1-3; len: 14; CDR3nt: TGTGCCAGCAGCGTACAGGATGCCCGAAACACCATATATTTT; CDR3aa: CASSVQDARNTIYF
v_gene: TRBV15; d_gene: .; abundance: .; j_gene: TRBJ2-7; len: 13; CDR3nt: TGTGCCACCAGCAGAGGGGGCTCCTACGAGCAGTACTTC; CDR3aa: CATSRGGSYEQYF
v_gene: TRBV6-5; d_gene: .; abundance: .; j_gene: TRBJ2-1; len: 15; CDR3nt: TGTGCCAGCACCAGAGCTAGCGCCCAAGGGAATGAGCAGTTCTTC; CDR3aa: CASTRASAQGNEQFF
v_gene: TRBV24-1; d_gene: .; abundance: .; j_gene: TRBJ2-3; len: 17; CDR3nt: TGTGCCACCAGTGATAACCCCGCAGCCTCTAGCACAGATACGCAGTATTTT; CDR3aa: CATSDNPAASSTDTQYF
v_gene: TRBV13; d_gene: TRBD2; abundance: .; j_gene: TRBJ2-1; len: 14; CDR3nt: TGTGCCAGCAGCTTGGGACTAGCGGGAGTTGAGCAGTTCTTC; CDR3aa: CASSLGLAGVEQFF
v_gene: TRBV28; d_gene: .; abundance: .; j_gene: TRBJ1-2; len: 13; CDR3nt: TGTGCCAGCAGTAAAGAAGCTAACTATGGCTACACCTTC; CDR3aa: CASSKEANYGYTF
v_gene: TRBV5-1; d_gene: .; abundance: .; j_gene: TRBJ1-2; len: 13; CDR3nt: TGCGCCAGCAGCTTGGGGCAGGATGGTGGCTACACCTTC; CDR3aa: CASSLGQDGGYTF
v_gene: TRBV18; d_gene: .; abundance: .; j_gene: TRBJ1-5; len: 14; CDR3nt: TGTGCCAGCTCAGGGGGGGCTTTAAGTCAGCCCCAGCATTTT; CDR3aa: CASSGGALSQPQHF
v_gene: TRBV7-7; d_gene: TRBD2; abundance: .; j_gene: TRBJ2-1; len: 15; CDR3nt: TGTGCCAGCAGCCCAGCGGGAGGATCCTACAATGAGCAGTTCTTC; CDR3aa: CASSPAGGSYNEQFF
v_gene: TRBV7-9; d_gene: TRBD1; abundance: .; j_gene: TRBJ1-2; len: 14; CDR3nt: TGTGCCAGCAGCTTAGTAAACAGGGGGGACGGCTACACCTTC; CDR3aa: CASSLVNRGDGYTF
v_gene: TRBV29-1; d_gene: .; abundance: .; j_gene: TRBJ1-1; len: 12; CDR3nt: TGCAGCGTTGAAAGGGGCGGGACTGAAGCTTTCTTT; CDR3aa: CSVERGGTEAFF
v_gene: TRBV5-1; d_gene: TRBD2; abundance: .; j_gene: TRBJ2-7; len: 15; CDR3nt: TGCGCCAGCAGCCAGCAAGCGGGAGGGACCTACGAGCAGTACTTC; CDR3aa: CASSQQAGGTYEQYF
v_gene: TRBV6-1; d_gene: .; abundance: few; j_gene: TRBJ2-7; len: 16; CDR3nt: TGTGCCAGCAGTGAAGGGTGGCGAGGGTCTGGCTACGAGCAGTACTTC; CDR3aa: CASSEGWRGSGYEQYF
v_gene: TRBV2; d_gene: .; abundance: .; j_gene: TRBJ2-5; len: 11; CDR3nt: TGTGCCAGCAGTTTCGTAGAGACCCAGTACTTC; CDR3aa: CASSFVETQYF
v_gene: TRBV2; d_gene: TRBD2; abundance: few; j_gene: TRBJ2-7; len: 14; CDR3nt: TGTGCCAGCAGAGGACTAGCGGGACGCGGGGAGCAGTACTTC; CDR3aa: CASRGLAGRGEQYF
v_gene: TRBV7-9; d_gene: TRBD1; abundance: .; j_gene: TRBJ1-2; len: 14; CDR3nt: TGTGCCAGCAGCTTAGAGACAGGGAACTATGGCTACACCTTC; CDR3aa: CASSLETGNYGYTF
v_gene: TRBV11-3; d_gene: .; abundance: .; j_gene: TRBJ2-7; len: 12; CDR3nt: TGTGCCAGCAGCTTGGGTTTGGGCGAGCAGTACTTC; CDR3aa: CASSLGLGEQYF